Included here is one T cell receptor (beta chain) sequence, with context. Its antigen is unidentified. These data belong to a study of cytomegalovirus exposure and HLA in healthy donors. Regarding the study as a whole: According to reports, the classifier identified cytomegalovirus status with high specificity and sensitivity. When a later analysis was performed, an Asian-associated ancestry cluster reportedly had fewer N-insertions than the approximately 690-donor mean. From TCR beta sequences, most subjects' HLA-A and HLA-B alleles were reportedly predicted accurately.

A multiplex PCR was run with 60 Vbeta primers and 13 Jbeta primers. Some clones are missing from TCRdb's copy, which holds only in-frame ones; the method was immunoSEQ multiplex PCR. The data contain 60,000 to 85,000 clones, more than 75% of them singletons. Material: PBMCs. This clonotype was sampled from a man aged 40-49 years in good health and CMV-seronegative.

The CDR3 region is CASSIGQGSLGELFF. The CDR3 DNA reads TGCGCCAGCAGCATAGGACAGGGGTCGCTCGGGGAGCTGTTTTTT. The chain has TRBV5-1 and TRBJ2-2; 9 nucleotides line up with TRBD1. The CDR3 is made up of 15 amino acids. Germline V gene data show CDR1 as SGHRS and CDR2 as YFSETQ. Trimming removed 4 bases from V and 7 bases from J; junction bases left unmatched: 8.